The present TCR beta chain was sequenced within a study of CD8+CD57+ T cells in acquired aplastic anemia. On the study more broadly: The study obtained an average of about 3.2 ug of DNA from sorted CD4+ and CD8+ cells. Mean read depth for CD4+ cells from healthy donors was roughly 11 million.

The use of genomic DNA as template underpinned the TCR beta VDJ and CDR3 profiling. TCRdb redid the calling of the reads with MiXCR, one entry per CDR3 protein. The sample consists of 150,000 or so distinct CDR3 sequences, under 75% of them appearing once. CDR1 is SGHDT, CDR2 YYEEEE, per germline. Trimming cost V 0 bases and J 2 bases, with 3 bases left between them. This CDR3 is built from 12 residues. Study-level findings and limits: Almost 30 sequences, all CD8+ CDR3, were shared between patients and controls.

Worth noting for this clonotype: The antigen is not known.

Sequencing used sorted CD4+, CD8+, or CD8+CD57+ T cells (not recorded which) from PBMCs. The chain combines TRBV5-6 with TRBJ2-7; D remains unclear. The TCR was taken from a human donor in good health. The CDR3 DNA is TGTGCCAGCAGCTTGGTCACCTACGAGCAGTACTTC. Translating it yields CASSLVTYEQYF.